Listed below are T cell receptor beta chains from one sample, sequenced in a study of blood T cell repertoires in COVID-19. Sequencing used immunoSEQ multiplex PCR; TCRdb keeps in-frame clones, though not all of them. The repertoire holds fewer than 300,000 clones, with over 80% as singletons. Sequenced material: peripheral blood. The receptors originated from a woman in her seventies with active or convalescent COVID-19. Each CDR3 is given with its conserved first and last residue.

v_call | cdr3_aa
TRBV5-1 | CASQLRQGRRGIGDYGYTF
TRBV6-5 | CASSFAGQASEKLFF
TRBV4-2 | CASSQERAGNEQFF
TRBV5-1 | CASSLVPGNEKLFF
TRBV6-1 | CASSETMTGENSPLHF
TRBV7-9 | CASSPRTGEYEAFF
TRBV3-1/TRBV3-2 | CASTITTGTITTGELFF
TRBV30 | CAWFGQGAWQPQHF
TRBV7-2 | CASSLALQDRGGYTF
TRBV10-1 | CASSDEGAAEAFF
TRBV15 | CATSREGGGYTEQYF
TRBV12-5 | CASARARGTGLGTQYF
TRBV7-2 | CASSSNRVSGNTIYF
TRBV19 | CASTRGLYGYTF
TRBV5-1 | CASSYGQGYTGELFF
TRBV15 | CATSRGGGHEQYF
TRBV7-7 | CASSSPPRGHDGHRGGEKLFF
TRBV28 | CASSPPPYNEQFF
TRBV3-1/TRBV3-2 | CASSQDAGSYNEQFF
TRBV2 | CASSDEAQETQYF
TRBV7-9 | CASSLGRSGGSSYNEQFF
TRBV7-9 | CASSAPDRAEREKLFF
TRBV28 | CASRPRGTDNSPLHF
TRBV19 | CASTSIAKRGTMNTEAFF
TRBV7-9 | CASSLQGNQPQHF
TRBV15 | CATSRDLGDGYTF
TRBV10-2 | CASSLRLAGGGDTQYF
TRBV10-2 | CASSSGGKSSYNEQFF
TRBV28 | CASTSSPRGDGYTF
TRBV11-2 | CASSLSTNANTGELFF
TRBV29-1 | CSVDRPGFQETQYF
TRBV24-1 | CATSDSSSGRAGYNEQFF
TRBV7-6 | CASSLEETYEQYF
TRBV3-1/TRBV3-2 | CASSQLGIEQYF
TRBV5-1 | CASSPQGTTSGFPDTQYF
TRBV5-4 | CASSPGQGSSPLHF
TRBV29-1 | CSVQGQGGNTIYF
TRBV2 | CASGTGDSPLHF
TRBV7-6 | CASSLAWRGLGEQFF
TRBV10-1 | CASIQGSENSPLHF
TRBV6-5 | CASRRTGDNEQFF
TRBV18 | CASSPGRNYGYTF
TRBV6-2/TRBV6-3 | CASSYRRIDLSGPGELFF
TRBV2 | CASSRDREISNEQFF
TRBV15 | CATSKRANTGELFF
TRBV27 | CASSMLDRFGYEQYF
TRBV19 | CASRRDSYQPQHF
TRBV19 | CASSRQREETQYF
TRBV29-1 | CSVALQGARSSYEQYF
TRBV2 | CASSPTGTHNEQFF
TRBV5-1 | CASSLGNGIGGNEQFF
TRBV6-6 | CASSYGTGAYEQYF
TRBV2 | CASSEYGTDYGYTF
TRBV27 | CASSPLDNSYEQYF
TRBV19 | CASSIARLAGPPGELFF
TRBV5-8 | CASSSTGTVPETQYF
TRBV4-3 | CASSEVGVNEQFF
TRBV30 | CAWSLLGQGATYNEQFF
TRBV29-1 | CSVEGGSSGRRYGYTF
TRBV24-1 | CATSDSVTNTGELFF